This entry features one TCR beta chain sequence. Its antigen is not known. Every naive CD8 library was made from between 20,000 and 1,000,000 sorted cells with 10%, 30% or 50% RNA. Previously described methods with listed TCR primers produced the bulk TCR libraries. Using its own MiXCR run on the PCR reads, TCRdb lists one record per CDR3 protein. This table has some 88,000 distinct CDR3 sequences, 21% appearing once. The sample belongs to a study of molecular identifiers for immune sequencing clone quantification. The CDR3 loop spans 12 amino acids. The V and J ends lost 0 bases and 6 bases, in that order; junction bases with no gene match: 1. Germline CDR1 and CDR2: SQVTM and ANQGSEA. Study findings and constraints: Clones above 20 RNA copies held over 98% of effector molecules, under 1% in naive cells. Clone sizes that are highly expanded could be underestimated when identical TCR molecules share a barcode.

The J gene is TRBJ2-7, the V gene TRBV29-1; TRBD1 matches 8 bases. The source material was naive CD8+ T cells from blood, with Jurkat cell RNA spiked in. Subset of the sample: FACS-sorted CD8+CD4-CCR7+CD45RA+ naive T cells. This TCR was recovered from a human donor in good health. Some libraries in this study had Jurkat cell RNA spiked in. CDR3 sequence: CSVEEDRAEQYF. CDR3 bases: TGCAGCGTTGAAGAGGACAGGGCCGAGCAGTACTTC.